These 31 T cell receptor beta chains originate from one sample sequenced in a study of blood T cell repertoires in COVID-19. Profiling relied on immunoSEQ multiplex PCR, and the TCRdb table lists in-frame clones only, not all of them. The sample contains around 270,000 clones, approximately 90% of which appear only once. The material sequenced was peripheral blood. All receptors come from a man between 40 and 49 years old with acute or convalescent COVID-19.

The CDR3 nucleotides are TGTGCCAGCAGCTTGGCGACGGGGGGAAACACCATATATTTT. Translation gives CASSLATGGNTIYF. The chain employs TRBV5-4 and TRBJ1-3, with D unresolved. Germline V gene lookup returns CDR1 SGHNT and CDR2 YYREEE (reference sequence). With 0 bases removed from V and 4 bases from J, the gap between germline ends came to 8 bases. The CDR3 runs 14 residues.

This clone was detected only once. The chain recombines TRBV6-2 or TRBV6-3 with TRBJ2-2, with 10 bases identical to TRBD2. CDR3 length equals 15 residues. V shed 0 bases and J 6 bases; nucleotides not matched to a gene: 1. Germline V lookup: CDR1 MNHEY, CDR2 SVGEGT. The CDR3 is CASSYSLAGAGELFF. Here the CDR3 DNA reads TGTGCCAGCAGTTACTCGCTAGCGGGGGCCGGGGAGCTGTTTTTT.

The CDR3 nucleotides are TGTGCCAGCAGTCCGGACTACTCCTCCTACGAGCAGTACTTC. It yields the protein CASSPDYSSYEQYF. The chain is built from TRBV27 and TRBJ2-7; D might be TRBD2 (6 bases). V was clipped by 5 bases and J by 0 bases, with 11 bases between them. The CDR3 is 14 residues long. CDR1 is MNHEY, CDR2 SMNVEV, per germline (reference sequence).

A remark on this clone: Other nucleotide sequences from this sample produce the same CDR3. CDR3 amino acids: CASRWGVGTDTQYF. CDR3 bases: TGTGCCAGCAGATGGGGGGTTGGGACAGATACGCAGTATTTT. The rearrangement uses TRBV6-5 and TRBJ2-3; possible D gene TRBD2, 6 bases. This CDR3 is built from 14 residues. Trimming stripped 6 bases from V and 3 bases from J, with 13 bases between. Germline V gene sequence: CDR1 MNHEY, CDR2 SVGAGI.

The chain employs TRBV29-1 and TRBJ1-1, with D possibly being TRBD1 (6 bases). Trimming took 3 bases from V and 5 from J, leaving 19 bases between them. The CDR3 has 15 amino acids. The V gene's germline CDR1 is SQVTM and CDR2 ANQGSEA. The CDR3: CSVENRVRSGTEAFF. Written as DNA, the CDR3 is TGCAGCGTTGAGAACAGGGTAAGGTCGGGGACTGAAGCTTTCTTT.

This CDR3 reads CASTPPGQGAFSYGYTF. CDR3 bases: TGTGCCAGCACCCCACCGGGACAGGGGGCATTTAGCTATGGCTACACCTTC. This chain connects TRBV5-5 to TRBJ1-2, with TRBD1 matching over 12 bases. The germline V gene encodes CDR1 SGHKS and CDR2 YYEKEE (reference sequence). V dropped 6 bases and J dropped 4; count of bases not matched to a gene: 13. The CDR3 sequence is 17 residues long.

The chain recombines TRBV11-2 with TRBJ1-5; D is perhaps TRBD1 (5 bases). The V end was cut by 0 bases, the J end by 6 bases, with 6 bases between. The CDR3 has 13 amino acids. Germline loops: CDR1 SGHAT, CDR2 FQNNGV. The CDR3 DNA sequence: TGTGCCAGCAGCTTAGATGGGGCTCAGCCCCAGCATTTT. Residues: CASSLDGAQPQHF.

V and J are TRBV6-1 and TRBJ1-1; D ambiguous. V was clipped by 6 bases and J by 3 bases, with 5 bases between them. Looked up from germline, CDR1 is MNHNS and CDR2 is SASEGT. This CDR3 is 11 amino acids long. For the CDR3, the DNA is TGTGCCAGCAGCTCCTACACTGAAGCTTTCTTT. It is translated as CASSSYTEAFF.

The chain combines TRBV27 with TRBJ2-7; no reliable D call. The germline V and J ends were trimmed by 2 bases and 5 bases, with 13 bases remaining between them. Germline V gene data show CDR1 as MNHEY and CDR2 as SMNVEV (reference sequence). The CDR3 runs to 14 residues. CDR3 sequence reads: CASSLVHSANEQYF. In nucleotides, the CDR3 is TGTGCCAGCAGTTTAGTGCACAGTGCGAACGAGCAGTACTTC.

This chain connects TRBV3-1 (or the pseudogene TRBV3-2) to TRBJ1-2, with D maybe TRBD1 (5 bases). Germline V gives CDR1 LGHDT, CDR2 YNNKEL (reference sequence). V shed 3 bases and J shed 0 bases, with 11 bases lying between them. This CDR3 is built from 15 residues. In DNA form, the CDR3 reads TGTGCCAGCAGCCACCGGGGCGGGGCTAACTATGGCTACACCTTC. Its translation is CASSHRGGANYGYTF.

This chain links TRBV12-3 or TRBV12-4 with TRBJ2-1; TRBD1 might be the D (5 bases). The CDR3 has 13 residues. Trimming removed 6 bases at V and 3 bases at J, with 9 bases between. The CDR3 here is CASRLTDYNEQFF. In nucleotides, the CDR3 is TGTGCCAGCAGGCTGACAGACTACAATGAGCAGTTCTTC.

V gene TRBV7-6 combines with J gene TRBJ2-3; possibly TRBD1 for D (6 bases). CDR3 length equals 15 residues. Germline V lookup: CDR1 SGHVS, CDR2 FNYEAQ. Trimming pared 1 base from V and 2 bases from J, leaving 10 bases between. Written as DNA, the CDR3 is TGTGCCAGCAGCTTAGTAGGACAGTCCACAGATACGCAGTATTTT. As protein: CASSLVGQSTDTQYF.

The chain is built from TRBV5-1 and TRBJ2-2; TRBD1 matches at 8 bases. The V gene's germline CDR1 is SGHRS and CDR2 YFSETQ. CDR3 length: 14 residues. V lost 2 bases and J lost 6; bases outside the gene matches: 3. The CDR3 DNA reads as TGCGCCAGCAGCTTCCCCAGGGGGCCCGGGGAGCTGTTTTTT. Protein sequence: CASSFPRGPGELFF.

The J gene is TRBJ2-7, the V gene TRBV12-3 or TRBV12-4; 12 nucleotides match TRBD2. The CDR3 spans 13 residues. With 7 bases clipped from V and 5 bases from J, the junction kept 3 bases outside the gene matches. Written as DNA, the CDR3 is TGTGCCAGCACTAGCGGGGGGGCGAACGAGCAGTACTTC. As protein: CASTSGGANEQYF.

This chain joins TRBV6-5 and TRBJ2-1, with 9 bases matching TRBD1. J lost 9 bases, V lost 10 bases, and 10 bases had no gene match. The CDR3 is 13 residues long. CDR1 MNHEY and CDR2 SVGAGI come from the germline V gene. CDR3 region: CATGRDRVTEQFF. CDR3 DNA: TGTGCCACTGGCCGGGACAGGGTCACTGAGCAGTTCTTC.

The chain combines TRBV19 with TRBJ1-6; 7 bases map to TRBD1. Trimming cost V 4 bases and J 10 bases; bases outside gene matches: 10. The CDR3 is made up of 15 amino acids. From germline, CDR1 is LNHDA and CDR2 SQIVND (reference sequence). CDR3 sequence reads: CASSNGQVKGSPLHF. The CDR3 region has the DNA TGTGCCAGTAGTAATGGACAGGTTAAGGGATCACCCCTCCACTTT.

The V gene is TRBV7-2, the J gene TRBJ2-1; 9 positions agree with TRBD2. V was pared by 3 bases and J by 8 bases, with 5 bases of the junction left unmatched. This CDR3 has 14 residues. CDR1 is SGHTA and CDR2 is FQGNSA in the germline V gene. CDR3 region: CASSFGTSQDEQFF. DNA of the CDR3: TGTGCCAGCAGCTTCGGGACTAGCCAGGATGAGCAGTTCTTC.

This sequence joins TRBV2 and TRBJ1-5; weak D call: TRBD1 (5 bases). The CDR3 has 15 residues. Germline values: CDR1 SNHLY, CDR2 FYNNEI. V was cut by 5 bases and J by 1 base, with 12 bases left in between. CDR3 loop: CASSTGTNSNQPQHF. The DNA for the CDR3 is TGTGCCAGCAGTACCGGGACTAACAGCAATCAGCCCCAGCATTTT.

The chain has TRBV2 and TRBJ1-1, with D perhaps matching TRBD1 (5 bases). Between the trimmed V and J ends, which lost 6 bases and 8 bases, there was a span of 13 bases. This CDR3 is built from 12 residues. Germline V gene sequence: CDR1 SNHLY, CDR2 FYNNEI. The CDR3 region has the DNA TGTGCCAGCAGGAGGCTACGGACAGAAGCTTTCTTT. Translation gives CASRRLRTEAFF. The full variable domain, in which reference TRBV2 and TRBJ1-1 provide the parts outside the CDR3, is EPEVTQTPSHQVTQMGQEVILRCVPISNHLYFYWYRQILGQKVEFLVSFYNNEISEKSEIFDDQFSVERPDGSNFTLKIRSTKLEDSAMYFCASRRLRTEAFFGQGTRLTVV.

The gene calls are TRBV25-1 and TRBJ1-2; no definite D call. The CDR3 contains 14 residues. Germline CDR1 and CDR2: MGHDK and SYGVNS. The V and J ends lost 0 bases and 4 bases respectively, with 9 bases between them. CDR3 protein: CASSEYNSPYGYTF. The CDR3 bases are TGTGCCAGCAGTGAATATAACAGTCCCTATGGCTACACCTTC.

The CDR3, as DNA: TGCGCCAGCAGCTTTGTAGCGGGGGAGGGGAATGAGCAGTTCTTC. Its protein product is CASSFVAGEGNEQFF. This chain links TRBV5-1 with TRBJ2-1, with TRBD2 matching 9 bases. From germline, CDR1 is SGHRS and CDR2 YFSETQ. CDR3 length equals 15 residues. The V segment lost 2 bases and the J segment 7 bases; nucleotides outside the gene matches: 7.

The rearrangement links TRBV6-6 to TRBJ1-6, with D possibly being TRBD1 (5 bases). This CDR3 spans 13 amino acids. CDR1 and CDR2 from the germline V gene are MNHNY and SVGAGI (reference sequence). V lost 6 bases to trimming and J lost 5 bases, with 8 bases between them. The CDR3 here is CASRVDNNSPLHF. CDR3 coding DNA: TGTGCCAGCAGGGTGGACAATAATTCACCCCTCCACTTT.

The chain couples TRBV19 to TRBJ2-2; TRBD2 is a possible D gene (5 bases). The germline V and J ends were trimmed by 6 bases and 2 bases, with 13 bases remaining between them. Germline lookup yields CDR1 LNHDA and CDR2 SQIVND (reference sequence). This CDR3 comprises 15 residues. DNA of the CDR3: TGTGCCAGTAGCAGTCCGGGGAGAAACACCGGGGAGCTGTTTTTT. Protein: CASSSPGRNTGELFF.

In DNA, the CDR3 is TGTGCCAGCAGCTTCATAGTTGGCACTGAAGCTTTCTTT. As protein: CASSFIVGTEAFF. The J gene is TRBJ1-1, the V gene TRBV7-2, with D hard to call. Germline lookup yields CDR1 SGHTA and CDR2 FQGNSA. This CDR3 spans 13 amino acids. Trimming removed 3 bases at V and 4 bases at J, with 9 bases between.

This chain's CDR3 is CASSPRTGGYADTQYF. CDR3 DNA: TGTGCCAGCTCACCACGGACAGGGGGCTACGCAGATACGCAGTATTTT. V is TRBV18 and J is TRBJ2-3; 11 bases fit TRBD1. Germline lookup yields CDR1 KGHSH and CDR2 LQKENI. This CDR3 has 16 residues. V lost 1 base, J lost 4 bases, and 4 bases stayed unmatched.

This clone was counted a few times. V usage is TRBV14 and J usage is TRBJ2-7, with D uncertain. The CDR3 loop spans 13 amino acids. The V end lost 5 bases, the J end lost 7 bases, and 15 bases lay between the germline ends. The V gene's germline CDR1 is SGHDN and CDR2 FVKESK. The CDR3 DNA reads as TGTGCCAGCAGCGAGGAAACTCCGCGGGAGCAGTACTTC. It is translated as CASSEETPREQYF.

CDR3 protein: CASSPPSGGDNEQFF. CDR3 coding DNA: TGCGCCAGCAGCCCGCCATCAGGGGGAGACAATGAGCAGTTCTTC. The genes are TRBV5-1 and TRBJ2-1; 7 bases match TRBD1. V gave up 4 bases and J gave up 5 bases; unmatched junction bases: 9. This CDR3 comprises 15 residues. Germline CDR1 reads SGHRS; CDR2 reads YFSETQ. Filled out from reference TRBV5-1 and TRBJ2-1, the complete variable domain reads KAGVTQTPRYLIKTRGQQVTLSCSPISGHRSVSWYQQTPGQGLQFLFEYFSETQRNKGNFPGRFSGRQFSNSRSEMNVSTLELGDSALYLCASSPPSGGDNEQFFGPGTRLTVL.

The chain is built from TRBV10-3 and TRBJ2-5; D unclear. Germline CDR1 ENHRY, CDR2 SYGVKD. Trimming left V 2 bases short and J 2 bases short, with 3 bases between. The CDR3 has 12 amino acids. CDR3 sequence (DNA): TGTGCCATCAGTGAGCAGCAAGAGACCCAGTACTTC. Translation: CAISEQQETQYF.

The V call is TRBV6-5, the J call TRBJ2-6, with 9 nucleotides matching TRBD2. Germline values: CDR1 MNHEY, CDR2 SVGAGI. V lost 11 bases and J lost 2; bases outside the gene matches: 4. The CDR3 covers 14 residues. CDR3 amino acids: CASRGGTGANVLTF. The CDR3 coding sequence is TGTGCCTCGCGGGGGGGAACTGGGGCCAACGTCCTGACTTTC.

This clone appeared once. The chain has TRBV5-1 and TRBJ2-1; D call uncertain. Germline CDR1 SGHRS, CDR2 YFSETQ. This CDR3 has 13 amino acids. V shed 0 bases and J shed 9 bases, with 10 bases lying between them. The CDR3: CASSLVPSGEQFF. DNA of the CDR3: TGCGCCAGCAGCTTGGTACCCTCGGGTGAGCAGTTCTTC.

This clone was seen once. This chain uses TRBV5-1 with TRBJ1-2; TRBD1 matches at 7 bases. The CDR3 extends over 14 amino acids. The V and J ends lost 4 bases and 3 bases, in that order; junction bases with no gene match: 6. Germline V gene sequence: CDR1 SGHRS, CDR2 YFSETQ. CDR3 DNA: TGCGCCAGCAGCGAACTGCAGGGGGACTATGGCTACACCTTC. It specifies CASSELQGDYGYTF.